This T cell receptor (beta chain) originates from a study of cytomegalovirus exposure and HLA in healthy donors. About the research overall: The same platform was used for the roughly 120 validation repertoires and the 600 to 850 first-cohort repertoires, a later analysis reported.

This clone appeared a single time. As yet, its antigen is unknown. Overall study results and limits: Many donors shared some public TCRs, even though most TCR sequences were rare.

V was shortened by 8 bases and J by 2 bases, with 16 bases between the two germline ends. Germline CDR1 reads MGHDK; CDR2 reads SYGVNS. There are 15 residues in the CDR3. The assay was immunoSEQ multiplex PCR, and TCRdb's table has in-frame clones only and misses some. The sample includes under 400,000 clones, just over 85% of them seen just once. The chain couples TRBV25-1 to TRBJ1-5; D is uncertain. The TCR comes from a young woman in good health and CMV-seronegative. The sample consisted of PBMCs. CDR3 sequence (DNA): TGTGCCAGCCCCGTACCAGCAGAGGGCAATCAGCCCCAGCATTTT. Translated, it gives CASPVPAEGNQPQHF.